The present T cell receptor beta chain was sequenced within a study of T cell responses to AZD1222 COVID-19 vaccine. Trimming shortened V by 5 bases and J by 16 bases, and 15 bases separated the two germline ends. CDR3 length: 11 residues. Looked up from germline, CDR1 is DFQATT and CDR2 is SNEGSKA (reference sequence). Sequencing used immunoSEQ multiplex PCR; TCRdb keeps in-frame clones, though not all of them. The data contain just over 65,000 clones, roughly 90% of them singletons. The sequence was obtained from an adult in good health. The input for sequencing was peripheral blood, taken on day 0 of AZD1222 vaccination. The rearrangement joins TRBV20-1 to TRBJ1-6, with no clear D. The CDR3 protein is CSAGRGDKLHF. CDR3 DNA sequence: TGCAGTGCTGGGAGAGGCGATAAGCTCCACTTT.